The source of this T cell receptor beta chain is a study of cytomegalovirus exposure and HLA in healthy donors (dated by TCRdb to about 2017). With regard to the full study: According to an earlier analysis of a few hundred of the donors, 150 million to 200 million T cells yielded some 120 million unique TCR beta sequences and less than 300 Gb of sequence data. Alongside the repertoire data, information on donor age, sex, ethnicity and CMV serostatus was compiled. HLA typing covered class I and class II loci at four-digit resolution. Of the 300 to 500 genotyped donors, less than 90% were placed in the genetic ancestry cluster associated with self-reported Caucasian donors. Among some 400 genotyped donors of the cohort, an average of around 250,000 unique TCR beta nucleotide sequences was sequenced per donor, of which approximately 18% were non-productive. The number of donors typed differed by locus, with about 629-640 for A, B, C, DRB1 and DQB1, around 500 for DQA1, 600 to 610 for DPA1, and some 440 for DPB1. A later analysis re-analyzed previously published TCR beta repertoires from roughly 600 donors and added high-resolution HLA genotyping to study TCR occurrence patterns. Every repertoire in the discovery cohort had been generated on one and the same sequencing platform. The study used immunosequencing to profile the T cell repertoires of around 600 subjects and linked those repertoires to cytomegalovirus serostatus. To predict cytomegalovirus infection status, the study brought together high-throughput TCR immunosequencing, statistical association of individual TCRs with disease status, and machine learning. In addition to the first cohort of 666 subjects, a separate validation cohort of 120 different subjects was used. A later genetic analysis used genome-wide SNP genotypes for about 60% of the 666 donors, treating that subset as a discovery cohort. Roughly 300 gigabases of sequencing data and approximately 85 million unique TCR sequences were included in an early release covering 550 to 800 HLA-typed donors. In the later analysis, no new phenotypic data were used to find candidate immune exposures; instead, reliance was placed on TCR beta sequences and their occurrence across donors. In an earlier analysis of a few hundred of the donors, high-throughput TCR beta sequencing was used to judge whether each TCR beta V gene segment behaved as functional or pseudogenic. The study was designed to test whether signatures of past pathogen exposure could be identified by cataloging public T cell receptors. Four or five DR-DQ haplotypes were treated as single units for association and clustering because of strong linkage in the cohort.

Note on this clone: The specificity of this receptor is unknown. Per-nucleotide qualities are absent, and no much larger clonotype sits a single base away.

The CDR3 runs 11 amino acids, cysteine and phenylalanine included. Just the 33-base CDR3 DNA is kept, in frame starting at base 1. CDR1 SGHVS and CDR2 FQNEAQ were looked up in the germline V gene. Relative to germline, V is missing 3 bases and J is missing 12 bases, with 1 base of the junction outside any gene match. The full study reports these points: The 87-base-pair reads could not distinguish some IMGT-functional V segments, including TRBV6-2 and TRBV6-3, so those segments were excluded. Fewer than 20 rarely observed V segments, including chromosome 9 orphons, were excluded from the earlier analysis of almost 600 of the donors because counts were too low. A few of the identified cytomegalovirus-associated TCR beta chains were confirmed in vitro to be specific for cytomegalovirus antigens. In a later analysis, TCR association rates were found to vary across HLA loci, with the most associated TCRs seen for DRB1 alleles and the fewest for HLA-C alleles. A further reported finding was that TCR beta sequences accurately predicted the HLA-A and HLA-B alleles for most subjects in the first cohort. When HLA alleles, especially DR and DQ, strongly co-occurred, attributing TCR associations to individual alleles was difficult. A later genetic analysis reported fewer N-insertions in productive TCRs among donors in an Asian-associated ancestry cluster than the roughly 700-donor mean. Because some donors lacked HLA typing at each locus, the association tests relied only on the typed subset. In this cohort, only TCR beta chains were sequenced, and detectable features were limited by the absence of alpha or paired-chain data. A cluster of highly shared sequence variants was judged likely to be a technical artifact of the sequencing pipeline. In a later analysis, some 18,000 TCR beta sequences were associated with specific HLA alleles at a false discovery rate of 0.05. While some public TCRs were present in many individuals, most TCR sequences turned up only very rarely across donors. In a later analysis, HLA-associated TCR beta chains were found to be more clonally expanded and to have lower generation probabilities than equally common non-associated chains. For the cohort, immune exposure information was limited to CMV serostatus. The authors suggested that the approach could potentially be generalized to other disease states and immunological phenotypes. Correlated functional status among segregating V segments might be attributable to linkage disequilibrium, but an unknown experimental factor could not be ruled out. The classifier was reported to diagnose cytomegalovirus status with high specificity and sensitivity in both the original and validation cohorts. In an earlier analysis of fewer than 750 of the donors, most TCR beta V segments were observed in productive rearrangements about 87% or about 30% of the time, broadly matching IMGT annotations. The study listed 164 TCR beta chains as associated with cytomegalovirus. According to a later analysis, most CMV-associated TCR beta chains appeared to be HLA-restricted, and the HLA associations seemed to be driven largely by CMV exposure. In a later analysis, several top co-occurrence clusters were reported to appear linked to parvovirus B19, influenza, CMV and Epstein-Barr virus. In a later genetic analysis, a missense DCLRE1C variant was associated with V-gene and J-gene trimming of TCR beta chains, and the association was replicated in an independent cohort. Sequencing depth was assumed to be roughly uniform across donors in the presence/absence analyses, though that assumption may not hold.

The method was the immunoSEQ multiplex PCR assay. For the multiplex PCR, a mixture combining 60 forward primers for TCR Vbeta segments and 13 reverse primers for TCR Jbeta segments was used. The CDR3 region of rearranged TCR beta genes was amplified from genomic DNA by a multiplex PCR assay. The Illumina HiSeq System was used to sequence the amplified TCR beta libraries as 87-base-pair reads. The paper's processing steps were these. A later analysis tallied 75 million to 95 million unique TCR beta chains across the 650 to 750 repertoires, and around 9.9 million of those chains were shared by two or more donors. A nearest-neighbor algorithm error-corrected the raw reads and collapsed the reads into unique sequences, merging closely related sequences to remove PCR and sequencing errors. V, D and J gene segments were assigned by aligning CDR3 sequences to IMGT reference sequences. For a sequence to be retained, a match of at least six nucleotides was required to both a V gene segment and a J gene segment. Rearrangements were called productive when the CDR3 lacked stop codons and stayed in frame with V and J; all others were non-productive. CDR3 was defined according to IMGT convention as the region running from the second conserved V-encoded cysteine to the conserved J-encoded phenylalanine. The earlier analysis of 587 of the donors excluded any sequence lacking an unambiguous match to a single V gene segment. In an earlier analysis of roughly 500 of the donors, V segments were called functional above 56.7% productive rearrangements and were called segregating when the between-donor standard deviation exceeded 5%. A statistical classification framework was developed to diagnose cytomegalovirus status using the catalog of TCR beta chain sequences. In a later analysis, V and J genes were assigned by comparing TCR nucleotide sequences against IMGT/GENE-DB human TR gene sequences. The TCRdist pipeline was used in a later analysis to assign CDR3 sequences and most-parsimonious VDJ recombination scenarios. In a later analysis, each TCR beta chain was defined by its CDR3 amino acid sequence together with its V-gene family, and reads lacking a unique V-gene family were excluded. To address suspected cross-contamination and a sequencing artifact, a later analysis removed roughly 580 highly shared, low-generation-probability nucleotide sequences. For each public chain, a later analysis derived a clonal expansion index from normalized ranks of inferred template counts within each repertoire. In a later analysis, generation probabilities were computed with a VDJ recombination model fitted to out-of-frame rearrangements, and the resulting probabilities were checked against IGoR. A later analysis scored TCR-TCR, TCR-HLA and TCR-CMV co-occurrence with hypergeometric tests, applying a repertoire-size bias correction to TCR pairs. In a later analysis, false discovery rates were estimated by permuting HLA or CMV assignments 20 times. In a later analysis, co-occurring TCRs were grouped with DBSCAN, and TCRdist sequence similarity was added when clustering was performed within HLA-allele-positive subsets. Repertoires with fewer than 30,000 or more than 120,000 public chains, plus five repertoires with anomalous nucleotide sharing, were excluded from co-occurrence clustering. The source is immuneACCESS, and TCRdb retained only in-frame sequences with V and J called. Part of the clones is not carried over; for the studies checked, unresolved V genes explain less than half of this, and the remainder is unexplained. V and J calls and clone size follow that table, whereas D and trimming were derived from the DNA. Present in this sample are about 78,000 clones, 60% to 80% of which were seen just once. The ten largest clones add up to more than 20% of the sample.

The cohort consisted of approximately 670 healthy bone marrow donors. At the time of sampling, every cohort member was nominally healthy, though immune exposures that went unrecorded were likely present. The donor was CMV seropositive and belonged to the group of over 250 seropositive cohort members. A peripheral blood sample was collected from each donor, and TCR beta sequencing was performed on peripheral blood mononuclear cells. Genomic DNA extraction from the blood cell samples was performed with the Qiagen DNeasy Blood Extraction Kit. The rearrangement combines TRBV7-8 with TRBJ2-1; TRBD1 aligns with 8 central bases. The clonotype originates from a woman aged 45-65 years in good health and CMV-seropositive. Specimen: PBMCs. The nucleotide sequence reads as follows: TGTGCCAGCAGCTTCGGACAGGGGCAGTTCTTC. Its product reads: CASSFGQGQFF. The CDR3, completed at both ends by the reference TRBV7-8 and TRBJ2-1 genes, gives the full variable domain GAGVSQSPRYKVAKRGQDVALRCDPISGHVSLFWYQQALGQGPEFLTYFQNEAQLDKSGLPSDRFFAERPEGSVSTLKIQRTQQEDSAVYLCASSFGQGQFFGPGTRLTVL.